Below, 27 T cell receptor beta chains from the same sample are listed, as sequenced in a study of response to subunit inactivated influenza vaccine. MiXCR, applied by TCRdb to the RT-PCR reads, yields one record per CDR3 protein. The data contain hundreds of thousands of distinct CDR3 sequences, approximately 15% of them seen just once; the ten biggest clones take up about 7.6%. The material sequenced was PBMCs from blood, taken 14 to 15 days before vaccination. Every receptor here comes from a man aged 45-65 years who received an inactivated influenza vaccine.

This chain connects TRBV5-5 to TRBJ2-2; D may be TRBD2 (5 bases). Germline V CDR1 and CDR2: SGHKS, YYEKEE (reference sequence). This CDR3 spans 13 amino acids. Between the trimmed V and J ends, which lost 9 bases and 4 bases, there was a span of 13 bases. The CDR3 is CAIGLGITGELFF. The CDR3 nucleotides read TGTGCCATCGGCCTCGGGATCACCGGGGAGCTGTTTTTT.

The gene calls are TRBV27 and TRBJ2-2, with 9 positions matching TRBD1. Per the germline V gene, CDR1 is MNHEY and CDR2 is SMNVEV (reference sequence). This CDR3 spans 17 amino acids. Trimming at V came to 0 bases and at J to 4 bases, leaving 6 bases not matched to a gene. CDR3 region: CASSLSPGTGRTGELFF. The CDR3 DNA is TGTGCCAGCAGTTTATCCCCCGGGACAGGGCGCACCGGGGAGCTGTTTTTT.

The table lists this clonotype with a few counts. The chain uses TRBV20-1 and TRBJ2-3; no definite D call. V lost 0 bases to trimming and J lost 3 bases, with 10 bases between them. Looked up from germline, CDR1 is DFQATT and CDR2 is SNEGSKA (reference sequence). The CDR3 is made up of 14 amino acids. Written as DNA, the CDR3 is TGCAGTGCTAGAGATACCACTCTAACAGATACGCAGTATTTT. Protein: CSARDTTLTDTQYF.

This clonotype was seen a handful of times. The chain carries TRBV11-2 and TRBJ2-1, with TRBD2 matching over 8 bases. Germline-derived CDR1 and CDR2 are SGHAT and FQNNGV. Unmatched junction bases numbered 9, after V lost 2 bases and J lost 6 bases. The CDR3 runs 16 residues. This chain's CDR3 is CASSLTPGLEFNEQFF. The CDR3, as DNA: TGTGCCAGCAGCTTAACCCCGGGACTAGAGTTCAATGAGCAGTTCTTC.

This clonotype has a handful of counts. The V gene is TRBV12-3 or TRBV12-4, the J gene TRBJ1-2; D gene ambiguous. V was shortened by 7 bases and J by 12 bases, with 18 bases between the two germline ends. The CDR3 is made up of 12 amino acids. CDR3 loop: CASNTPAGDNTF. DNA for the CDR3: TGTGCCAGCAACACCCCCGCCGGGGATAACACCTTC.

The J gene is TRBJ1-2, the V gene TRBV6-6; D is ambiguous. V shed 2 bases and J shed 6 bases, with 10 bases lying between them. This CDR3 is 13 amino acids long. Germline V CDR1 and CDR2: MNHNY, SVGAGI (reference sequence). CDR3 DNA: TGTGCCAGCAGTTACATATCTGTCGATGGCTACACCTTC. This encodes CASSYISVDGYTF.

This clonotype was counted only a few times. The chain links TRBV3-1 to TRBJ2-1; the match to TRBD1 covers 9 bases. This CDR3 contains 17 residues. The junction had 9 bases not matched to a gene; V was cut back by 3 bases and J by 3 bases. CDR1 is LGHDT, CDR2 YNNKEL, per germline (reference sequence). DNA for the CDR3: TGTGCCAGCAGCCAGAAACTCCCGGGACAGGGCTACAATGAGCAGTTCTTC. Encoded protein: CASSQKLPGQGYNEQFF.

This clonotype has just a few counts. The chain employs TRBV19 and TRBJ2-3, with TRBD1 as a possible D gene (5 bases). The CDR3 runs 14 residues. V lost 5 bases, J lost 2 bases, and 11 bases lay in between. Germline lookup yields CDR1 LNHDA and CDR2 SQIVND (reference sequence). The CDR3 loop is CASSYDSLTDTQYF. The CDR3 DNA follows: TGTGCCAGTAGTTACGACAGCCTCACAGATACGCAGTATTTT.

This CDR3 is CASSFQPYEQYF. CDR3 sequence (DNA): TGTGCCAGCAGCTTTCAACCCTACGAGCAGTACTTC. This chain uses TRBV7-9 with TRBJ2-7, with D hard to call. Trimming removed 3 bases from V and 2 bases from J, with 5 bases in between. This CDR3 is 12 amino acids long. Per the germline V gene, CDR1 is SEHNR and CDR2 is FQNEAQ (reference sequence).

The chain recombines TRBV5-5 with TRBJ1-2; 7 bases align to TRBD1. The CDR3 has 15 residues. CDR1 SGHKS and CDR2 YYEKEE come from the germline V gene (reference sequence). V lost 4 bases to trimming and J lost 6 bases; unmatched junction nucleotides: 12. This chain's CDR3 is CASSLYSGGSDGYTF. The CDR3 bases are TGTGCCAGCAGCCTATATTCAGGGGGGTCGGATGGCTACACCTTC.

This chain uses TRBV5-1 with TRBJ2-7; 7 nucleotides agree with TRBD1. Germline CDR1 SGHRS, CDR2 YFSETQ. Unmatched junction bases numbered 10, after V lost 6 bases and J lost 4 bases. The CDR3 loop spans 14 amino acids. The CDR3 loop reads CASKPGTASYEQYF. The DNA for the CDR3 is TGCGCCAGCAAACCCGGGACAGCCTCTTACGAGCAGTACTTC.

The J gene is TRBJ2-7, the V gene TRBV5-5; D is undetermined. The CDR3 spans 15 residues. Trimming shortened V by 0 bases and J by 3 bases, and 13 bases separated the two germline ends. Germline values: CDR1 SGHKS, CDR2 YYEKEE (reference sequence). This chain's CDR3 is CASSLAPSSNYEQYF. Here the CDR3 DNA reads TGTGCCAGCAGCTTGGCCCCCTCTTCCAACTACGAGCAGTACTTC.

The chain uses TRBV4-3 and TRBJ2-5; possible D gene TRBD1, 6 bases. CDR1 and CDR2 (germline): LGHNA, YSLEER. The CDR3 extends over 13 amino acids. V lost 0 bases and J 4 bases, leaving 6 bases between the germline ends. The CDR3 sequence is CASSQEQGETQYF. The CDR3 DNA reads TGCGCCAGCAGCCAAGAACAGGGAGAGACCCAGTACTTC.

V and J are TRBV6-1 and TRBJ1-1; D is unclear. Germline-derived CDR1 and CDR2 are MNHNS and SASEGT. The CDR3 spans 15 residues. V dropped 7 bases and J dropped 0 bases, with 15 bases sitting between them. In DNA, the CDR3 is TGTGCCAGCACGCAGGCTCCGCAGGTGAACACTGAAGCTTTCTTT. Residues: CASTQAPQVNTEAFF.

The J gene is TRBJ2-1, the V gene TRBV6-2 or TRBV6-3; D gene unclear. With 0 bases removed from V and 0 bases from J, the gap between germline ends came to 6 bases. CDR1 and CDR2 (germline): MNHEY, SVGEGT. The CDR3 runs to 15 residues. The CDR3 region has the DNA TGTGCCAGCAGTTACTCCCTTAGCTCCTACAATGAGCAGTTCTTC. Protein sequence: CASSYSLSSYNEQFF.

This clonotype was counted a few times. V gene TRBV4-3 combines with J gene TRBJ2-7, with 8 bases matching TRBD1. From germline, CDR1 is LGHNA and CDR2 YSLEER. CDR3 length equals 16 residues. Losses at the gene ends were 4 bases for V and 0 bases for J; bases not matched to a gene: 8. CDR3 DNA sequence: TGCGCCAGCAGCCGAGAAAGGACAGGGAGCTCCTACGAGCAGTACTTC. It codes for CASSRERTGSSYEQYF.

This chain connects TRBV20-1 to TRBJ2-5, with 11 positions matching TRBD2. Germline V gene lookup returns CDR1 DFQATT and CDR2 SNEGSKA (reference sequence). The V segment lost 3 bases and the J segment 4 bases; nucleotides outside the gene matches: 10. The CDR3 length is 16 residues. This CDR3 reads CSASIFSGGALETQYF. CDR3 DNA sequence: TGCAGTGCTAGTATTTTTAGCGGGGGGGCTCTAGAGACCCAGTACTTC.

In DNA form, the CDR3 reads TGTGCCACCAGTGATGGGGGACTAGCCCACGCCACCGCGGGGCAGTTCTTC. Its translation: CATSDGGLAHATAGQFF. This chain links TRBV24-1 with TRBJ2-1; TRBD2 matches 9 bases. The CDR3 consists of 17 residues. The germline V gene encodes CDR1 KGHDR and CDR2 SFDVKD. After removal of 3 bases from V and 12 bases from J, the junction contained 17 bases not matched to a gene.

The CDR3 bases are TGTGCCAGCAGCCGGGGGGAAAATGAAAAACTGTTTTTT. As protein: CASSRGENEKLFF. V and J are TRBV11-2 and TRBJ1-4, with D perhaps TRBD1 (5 bases). Germline V gives CDR1 SGHAT, CDR2 FQNNGV. The V and J ends lost 5 bases and 5 bases respectively, with 9 bases between them. This CDR3 comprises 13 residues.

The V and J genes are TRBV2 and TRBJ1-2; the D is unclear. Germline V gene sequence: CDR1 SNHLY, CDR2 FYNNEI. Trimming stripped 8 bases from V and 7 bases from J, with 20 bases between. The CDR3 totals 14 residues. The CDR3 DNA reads TGTGCCAGCCTCGACCGGGAACAGTTGTCTGGCTACACCTTC. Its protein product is CASLDREQLSGYTF.

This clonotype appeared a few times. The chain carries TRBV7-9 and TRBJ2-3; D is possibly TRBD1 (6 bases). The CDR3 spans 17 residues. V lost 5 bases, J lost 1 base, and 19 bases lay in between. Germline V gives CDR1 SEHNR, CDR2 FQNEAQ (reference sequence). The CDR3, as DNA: TGTGCCAGCAGCCCCATCTCAGGGGCAGGGCGCACAGATACGCAGTATTTT. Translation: CASSPISGAGRTDTQYF. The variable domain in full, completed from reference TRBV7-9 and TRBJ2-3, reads DTGVSQNPRHKITKRGQNVTFRCDPISEHNRLYWYRQTLGQGPEFLTYFQNEAQLEKSRLLSDRFSAERPKGSFSTLEIQRTEQGDSAMYLCASSPISGAGRTDTQYFGPGTRLTVL.

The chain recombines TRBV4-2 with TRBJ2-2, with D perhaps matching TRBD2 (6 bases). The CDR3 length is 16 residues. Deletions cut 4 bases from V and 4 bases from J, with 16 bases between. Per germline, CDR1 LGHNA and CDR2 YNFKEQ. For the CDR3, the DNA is TGTGCCAGCAGCCCCTCTCTAGTGGGGGGCACCGGGGAGCTGTTTTTT. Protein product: CASSPSLVGGTGELFF.

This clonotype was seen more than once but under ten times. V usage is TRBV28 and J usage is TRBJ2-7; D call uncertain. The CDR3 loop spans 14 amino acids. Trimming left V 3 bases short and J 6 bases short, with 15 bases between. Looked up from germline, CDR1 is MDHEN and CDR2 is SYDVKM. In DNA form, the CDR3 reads TGTGCCAGCAGTTTCTTAAGTGGATCAAGCGAGCAGTACTTC. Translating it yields CASSFLSGSSEQYF. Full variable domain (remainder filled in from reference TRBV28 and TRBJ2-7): DVKVTQSSRYLVKRTGEKVFLECVQDMDHENMFWYRQDPGLGLRLIYFSYDVKMKEKGDIPEGYSVSREKKERFSLILESASTNQTSMYLCASSFLSGSSEQYFGPGTRLTVT.

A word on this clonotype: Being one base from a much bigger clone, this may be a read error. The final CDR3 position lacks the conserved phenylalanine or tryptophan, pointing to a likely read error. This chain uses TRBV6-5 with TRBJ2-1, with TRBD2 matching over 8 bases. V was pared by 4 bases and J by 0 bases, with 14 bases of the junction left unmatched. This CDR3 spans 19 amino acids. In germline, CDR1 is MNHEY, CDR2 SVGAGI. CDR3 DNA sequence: TGTGCCAGCAGTTCCCCACCGACTAGCGCCCGGCCCTCCTACAATGAGCAGTTCATC. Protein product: CASSSPPTSARPSYNEQFI.

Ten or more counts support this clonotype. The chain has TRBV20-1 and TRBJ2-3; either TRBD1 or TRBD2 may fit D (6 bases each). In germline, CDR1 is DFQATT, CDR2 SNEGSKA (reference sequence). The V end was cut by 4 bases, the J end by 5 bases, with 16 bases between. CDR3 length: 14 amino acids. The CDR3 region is CSATGGGNLDTQYF. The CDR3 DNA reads TGCAGTGCTACCGGGGGCGGCAATTTAGATACGCAGTATTTT.

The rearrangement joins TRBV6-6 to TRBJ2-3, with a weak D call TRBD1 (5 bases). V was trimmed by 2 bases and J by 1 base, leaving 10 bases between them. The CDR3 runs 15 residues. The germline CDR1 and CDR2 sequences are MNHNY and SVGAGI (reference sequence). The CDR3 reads CASSYLGQRTDTQYF. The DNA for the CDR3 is TGTGCCAGCAGTTACCTTGGACAACGCACAGATACGCAGTATTTT.

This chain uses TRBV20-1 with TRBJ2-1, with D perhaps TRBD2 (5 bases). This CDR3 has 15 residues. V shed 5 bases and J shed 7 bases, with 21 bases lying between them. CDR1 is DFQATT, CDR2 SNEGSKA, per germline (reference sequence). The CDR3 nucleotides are TGCAGTGCTCGCAAAGGAGGCAGGACGGCGAATGAGCAGTTCTTC. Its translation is CSARKGGRTANEQFF.